Described below is a single T cell receptor beta chain sequence and its context. Its cognate antigen has yet to be identified. Base qualities are missing; no much larger clone stands one base away. This record comes from a study of cytomegalovirus exposure and HLA in healthy donors (dated by TCRdb to between 2016 and 2019). About the investigation overall: According to a later analysis, one platform produced both the 110 or so validation repertoires and the 730 or so repertoires of the first cohort. The study was designed to test whether signatures of past pathogen exposure could be identified by cataloging public T cell receptors. Along with the roughly 670-subject first cohort, a separate validation cohort of approximately 110 different subjects was used. High-throughput TCR immunosequencing, statistical association of individual TCRs with disease status, and machine learning were combined to predict cytomegalovirus infection status.

The library was produced with the immunoSEQ multiplex PCR assay. The authors processed their data as follows. A statistical classification framework was built for diagnosing cytomegalovirus status from the catalog of TCR beta chain sequences. TCRdb stores this immuneACCESS table with in-frame sequences only. Part of the clones is absent; in the studies checked, under half of the shortfall reflects unresolved V genes, and no reason is known for the rest. V and J calls and clone size are given by that table; D and trimming were obtained from the DNA. The sample has around 180,000 clones on record, about 82% of them singletons. The ten largest clones represent roughly 1.5% of the sample. Donors formed part of the validation cohort, which comprised over a hundred subjects and was distinct from the first cohort of some 700 subjects. Points the paper makes about the study in general: A later analysis found that TCRs clustered in the first cohort also tended to co-occur in the 120 validation repertoires, with more than 90% of cluster scores above 0. A later analysis had no HLA typing for the validation cohort, so co-occurrence there was scored across all 110 or so repertoires. Three of the identified cytomegalovirus-associated TCR beta chains were confirmed in vitro to be specific for cytomegalovirus antigens. The classifier was reported to diagnose cytomegalovirus status with high specificity and sensitivity in both the original and validation cohorts. According to the authors, the approach could potentially be generalized to other disease states and immunological phenotypes. Most TCR sequences were observed very rarely across donors, whereas some public TCRs were present in many individuals. In the study, roughly 160 TCR beta chains were listed as associated with cytomegalovirus.

Inclusive of the bounding cysteine and phenylalanine, the CDR3 is 14 residues long. Only the CDR3 DNA is retained, 42 bases long and in frame from the first base. V is shortened by 4 bases, J by 9 bases, and the region joining them spans 16 bases. CDR1 and CDR2 were assigned from the germline V gene as ENHRY and SYGVKD. The rearrangement joined TRBV10-3 to TRBJ2-4; TRBD2 is possibly the D segment (6 matching bases). The sample consisted of PBMCs. The clonotype was recovered from a woman aged 18-29 years in good health and CMV-seronegative. The DNA sequence is as follows: TGTGCCATCAGTGGGGGGGACTCCCGTGCCATTCAGTACTTC. Its protein is CAISGGDSRAIQYF.